This T cell receptor (beta chain) was captured in a study of T cell changes during pregnancy in multiple sclerosis. Sequencing was performed with immunoSEQ multiplex PCR; in TCRdb, only in-frame clones are kept and a portion is missing. The data hold 70,000 to 100,000 clones, with 90% to 95% observed a single time. Deletions cut 2 bases from V and 6 bases from J, with 14 bases between. This CDR3 is built from 14 residues. CDR1 is MDHEN, CDR2 SYDVKM, per germline. This material consisted of peripheral blood, taken in the third trimester of pregnancy. The chain links TRBV28 to TRBJ2-7, with a tentative D call TRBD1 (5 bases). This receptor was identified in a female donor with multiple sclerosis, enrolled in a pregnancy study. CDR3 DNA sequence: TGTGCCAGCAGTTTAACAGGCCCCACGTCCGAGCAGTACTTC. Amino acids: CASSLTGPTSEQYF.